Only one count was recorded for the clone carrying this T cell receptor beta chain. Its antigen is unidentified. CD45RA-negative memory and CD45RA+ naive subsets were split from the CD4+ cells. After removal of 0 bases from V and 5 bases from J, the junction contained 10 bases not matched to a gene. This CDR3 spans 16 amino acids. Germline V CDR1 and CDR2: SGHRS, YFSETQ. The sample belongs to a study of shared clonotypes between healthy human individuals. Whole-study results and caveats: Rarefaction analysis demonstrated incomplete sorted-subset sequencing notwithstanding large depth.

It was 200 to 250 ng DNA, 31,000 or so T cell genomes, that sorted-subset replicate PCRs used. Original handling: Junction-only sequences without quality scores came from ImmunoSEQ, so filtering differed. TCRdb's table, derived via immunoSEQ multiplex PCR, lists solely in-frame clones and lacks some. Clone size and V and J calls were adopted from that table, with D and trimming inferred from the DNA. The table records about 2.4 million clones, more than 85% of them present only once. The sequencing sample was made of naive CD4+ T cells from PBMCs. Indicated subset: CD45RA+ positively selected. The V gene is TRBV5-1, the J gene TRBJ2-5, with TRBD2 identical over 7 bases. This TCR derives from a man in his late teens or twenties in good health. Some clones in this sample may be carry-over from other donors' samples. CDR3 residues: CASSLASLRAGETQYF. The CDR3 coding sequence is TGCGCCAGCAGCTTGGCTAGCCTGAGAGCGGGGGAGACCCAGTACTTC.